Here is one T cell receptor (beta chain) with its context. Per the original data handling: Amplifying reference gene primers gave estimates of nucleated cell counts. Clones were sequenced by immunoSEQ multiplex PCR, and TCRdb holds only the in-frame ones, with some missing. V, J and clone size are taken as reported in that table, and D and trimming were inferred from the DNA itself. Among over 250,000 clones listed, around 90% were seen once. The sample belongs to a study of blood T cell repertoires in COVID-19. Across the study: Samples came from the United States, Italy and Spain, spanning acute and convalescent COVID-19.

The CDR3 is 16 residues long. CDR1 and CDR2 (germline): MNHNS, SASEGT. The V and J ends lost 0 bases and 7 bases, in that order; junction bases with no gene match: 8. The clonotype originates from a man in his 60s who had recovered from COVID-19. The gene calls are TRBV6-1 and TRBJ1-2; the match to TRBD1 covers 10 bases. Specimen: peripheral blood. The CDR3 sequence: CASSEAGTGAFGGYTF. CDR3 bases: TGTGCCAGCAGTGAAGCAGGGACAGGGGCCTTTGGTGGCTACACCTTC.